Shown below are 8 T cell receptor beta chains from a single sample sequenced in a study of cytomegalovirus exposure and HLA in healthy donors. PCR used 60 Vbeta primers and 13 Jbeta primers. Only in-frame clones appear in the TCRdb table, and some are missing; sequencing was by immunoSEQ multiplex PCR. Among around 130,000 clones listed, 65% to 90% were seen once. Sequenced material: PBMCs. The origin of the receptors is a young man in good health and CMV-seronegative.

This clone was seen more than once but under ten times. The chain couples TRBV6-4 to TRBJ2-6; perhaps TRBD1 as D (6 bases). The CDR3 runs 16 residues. V was trimmed by 6 bases and J by 0 bases, leaving 12 bases between them. Germline V gene sequence: CDR1 MRHNA, CDR2 SNTAGT. The CDR3 reads CASSTDSSSGANVLTF. For the CDR3, the DNA is TGTGCCAGCAGCACGGACAGCAGCTCTGGGGCCAACGTCCTGACTTTC.

This clone was found once. The chain uses TRBV5-4 and TRBJ1-1, with D maybe TRBD1 (5 bases). In germline, CDR1 is SGHNT, CDR2 YYREEE (reference sequence). Trimming stripped 0 bases from V and 3 bases from J, with 15 bases between. The CDR3 extends over 16 amino acids. CDR3 nucleotides: TGTGCCAGCAGCTTGGGACTTTCTAAGGGGTACACTGAAGCTTTCTTT. The encoded protein is CASSLGLSKGYTEAFF.

The chain recombines TRBV30 with TRBJ2-7, with no clear D. Trimming removed 2 bases at V and 3 bases at J, with 17 bases between. Germline CDR1 and CDR2: GTSNPN and SVGIG (reference sequence). CDR3 length: 15 amino acids. CDR3 nucleotides: TGTGCCTGGAGTAAGCCGACCCGCGCGGTCTACGAGCAGTACTTC. Its translation is CAWSKPTRAVYEQYF.

The CDR3 is CASSDPGAGANVLTF. The CDR3, as DNA: TGTGCCAGCAGCGACCCAGGGGCTGGGGCCAACGTCCTGACTTTC. The chain recombines TRBV2 with TRBJ2-6, with D perhaps matching TRBD1 (6 bases). Germline V gene sequence: CDR1 SNHLY, CDR2 FYNNEI. Between the trimmed V and J ends, which lost 6 bases and 2 bases, there was a span of 11 bases. The CDR3 covers 15 residues.

This rearrangement joins TRBV7-9 to TRBJ2-7; D possibly corresponds to TRBD2 (5 bases). The V end lost 3 bases, the J end lost 0 bases, and 9 bases lay between the germline ends. Germline loops: CDR1 SEHNR, CDR2 FQNEAQ (reference sequence). The CDR3 totals 14 residues. The CDR3 protein is CASSLERSSYEQYF. The DNA of the CDR3 is TGTGCCAGCAGCTTGGAGCGGAGCTCCTACGAGCAGTACTTC.

The chain recombines TRBV27 with TRBJ1-5; no firm D call. V was clipped by 6 bases and J by 3 bases, with 12 bases between them. The germline gives CDR1 MNHEY, CDR2 SMNVEV (reference sequence). The CDR3 runs 14 residues. Here the CDR3 reads CASRISGSNQPQHF. Here the CDR3 DNA reads TGTGCCAGCAGGATTTCGGGGTCCAATCAGCCCCAGCATTTT.

The rearrangement links TRBV10-2 to TRBJ1-2, with TRBD1 as a possible D gene (5 bases). The V gene's germline CDR1 is WSHSY and CDR2 SAAADI. The germline V and J ends were trimmed by 0 bases and 7 bases, with 12 bases remaining between them. The CDR3 runs to 14 residues. The CDR3 protein is CASSESRQGAGYTF. CDR3 nucleotide sequence: TGCGCCAGCAGTGAGTCGAGGCAGGGCGCTGGCTACACCTTC.

This chain uses TRBV18 with TRBJ2-1; 7 bases align to TRBD1. This CDR3 has 14 residues. Trimming took 5 bases from V and 3 from J; bases not matched to a gene: 4. The germline V gene encodes CDR1 KGHSH and CDR2 LQKENI. The CDR3 DNA sequence: TGTGCCAGCTCAACAGGGGCCAACTACAATGAGCAGTTCTTC. As protein: CASSTGANYNEQFF.